The 19 T cell receptor beta chains below come from one sample, sequenced in a study of tumor-infiltrating lymphocytes in primary liver carcinoma (dated by TCRdb to 2016 to 2017). Total RNA and DNA were co-extracted from around 20-30 mg of bulk tissue with the AllPrep DNA/RNA mini kit, without cell sorting. Sequencing instrument: Illumina HiSeq 2500. TCRbeta-specific cDNA was reverse-transcribed from 500 ng total RNA using a constant-region primer and ProtoScript II reverse transcriptase. Construction of the TCRbeta libraries relied on three nested rounds of multiplex PCR, following a slightly modified ARM-PCR procedure. Each of the first two PCR rounds ran for roughly 9 cycles and used multiplex TRBV1-TRBV30 forward primers together with a Cbeta reverse primer. TCRdb handled the public reads itself, with Q25 trimming in fastp and clone calling in MiXCR, and kept productive beta chains. A single entry per CDR3 protein holds the most common genes and DNA from its merged rows. In this sample the table shows 95,000 to 150,000 distinct CDR3 sequences, roughly three fifths of which occur a single time. The top ten clones comprise 9.3% of the sample.

The sequenced material came from liver tumor tissue from sampling region 1. The label giving this sample's cell subset or site can be read as: tumor region T1, superior pole. The receptor set was obtained from a woman in her sixties or seventies with primary liver carcinoma and hepatitis B virus infection.

Regarding this clonotype: Its ends do not fully match the called genes, so a read error is possible. The V and J genes are TRBV11-2 and TRBJ2-1; no reliable D call. The CDR3 spans 15 residues. Germline loops: CDR1 SGHAT, CDR2 FQNNGV. CDR3 sequence (DNA): TGTGCCAGCAGCTTTGAAAGGAGTTCCTACAATGAGCAGTTATTC. Translation gives CASSFERSSYNEQLF.

As to this clonotype: This sequence may be a read error, since a much larger clone differs from it by one base. This sequence joins TRBV29-1 and TRBJ1-2; 12 bases agree with TRBD1. This CDR3 spans 15 amino acids. The V segment lost 7 bases and the J segment 2 bases; nucleotides outside the gene matches: 8. Germline assignment: CDR1 SQVTM and CDR2 ANQGSEA. CDR3 DNA sequence: TGCAGCGCTGGAGGAGGGACAGGGGGCAACTATGGCTACACCTTC. This translates into CSAGGGTGGNYGYTF.

Concerning this clonotype itself: At one end, the junction sequence differs from germline, possibly due to a read error. The chain is built from TRBV11-2 and TRBJ2-7; 12 bases match TRBD2. The CDR3 is made up of 14 amino acids. CDR1 and CDR2 from the germline V gene are SGHAT and FQNNGV. The CDR3 DNA is TGTGCCAACAGCTTGACTAGCGGGAGCTACGAGCACTACTTC. Amino acid sequence: CANSLTSGSYEHYF. Looking up the rest from reference TRBV11-2 and TRBJ2-7 gives the full variable domain: EAGVAQSPRYKIIEKRQSVAFWCNPISGHATLYWYQQILGQGPKLLIQFQNNGVVDDSQLPKDRFSAERLKGVDSTLKIQPAKLEDSAVYLCANSLTSGSYEHYFGPGTRLTVT.

This chain connects TRBV11-1 to TRBJ2-3; D not resolved. Between the trimmed V and J ends, which lost 10 bases and 2 bases, there was a span of 16 bases. Germline CDR1 SGHAT, CDR2 FQDESV (reference sequence). The CDR3 runs 14 residues. This CDR3 reads CAITRGLHTDTQYF. DNA for the CDR3: TGTGCCATCACCCGAGGTCTGCACACAGATACGCAGTATTTT.

On this clonotype itself: A much more abundant neighbour one base away suggests this may be a read error. The chain links TRBV12-3 or TRBV12-4 to TRBJ1-3; D is uncertain. The CDR3 extends over 15 amino acids. With 7 bases removed from V and 4 bases from J, the gap between germline ends came to 17 bases. CDR3 sequence: CASIPGEFFGNTIYF. CDR3 nucleotide sequence: TGTGCCAGCATCCCCGGAGAGTTTTTCGGAAACACCATATATTTT.

The gene calls are TRBV5-1 and TRBJ2-2; D is perhaps TRBD1 or TRBD2 (6 bases each). The ends were cut back, 7 bases at V and 3 bases at J, with 19 bases in the middle. CDR3 size: 16 residues. Germline loops: CDR1 SGHRS, CDR2 YFSETQ. This chain's CDR3 is CASGWPGGPDTGELFF. In DNA, the CDR3 is TGCGCCAGCGGCTGGCCTGGGGGGCCGGACACCGGGGAGCTGTTTTTT.

As for this clonotype: A much bigger clone sits one base away, suggesting this may be a read error. The chain carries TRBV4-1 and TRBJ2-7; unclear D gene. From germline, CDR1 is MGHRA and CDR2 YSYEKL. The CDR3 totals 15 residues. The CDR3 protein is CTSSQERWAPYEQYF. The CDR3 bases are TGCACCAGCAGCCAAGAGAGGTGGGCCCCCTACGAGCAGTACTTC.

Relative to its sample, this clonotype is medium-sized. This chain connects TRBV29-1 to TRBJ2-3; TRBD2 aligns across 11 bases. V lost 6 bases, J lost 0 bases, and 5 bases stayed unmatched. This CDR3 is built from 15 residues. Germline V gives CDR1 SQVTM, CDR2 ANQGSEA. The CDR3 bases are TGCAGCGTGGGACTAGCGGAGTCTAGCACAGATACGCAGTATTTT. This codes for CSVGLAESSTDTQYF.

Notes on this clonotype: This may arise from a read error, as a much more abundant clone is one base away. The J gene is TRBJ2-3, the V gene TRBV29-1; maybe TRBD2 (5 bases). Germline lookup yields CDR1 SQVTM and CDR2 ANQGSEA. The CDR3 covers 15 residues. The CDR3 loop is CSVEGGPRSTVTQYF. CDR3 DNA sequence: TGCAGCGTTGAAGGAGGGCCCCGTAGCACAGTTACGCAGTATTTT.

This clonotype was seen a handful of times. CDR3 sequence: CASTADRVRYEQYF. CDR3 coding DNA: TGTGCCAGCACCGCGGACAGGGTACGGTACGAGCAGTACTTC. The chain uses TRBV2 and TRBJ2-7; 8 bases agree with TRBD1. The CDR3 covers 14 residues. CDR1 and CDR2 from the germline V gene are SNHLY and FYNNEI. V shed 7 bases, J shed 4 bases, and the junction held 9 bases outside the gene matches. Drawing the rest from reference TRBV2 and TRBJ2-7, the complete variable domain is EPEVTQTPSHQVTQMGQEVILRCVPISNHLYFYWYRQILGQKVEFLVSFYNNEISEKSEIFDDQFSVERPDGSNFTLKIRSTKLEDSAMYFCASTADRVRYEQYFGPGTRLTVT.

This clonotype was detected many times. The chain employs TRBV30 and TRBJ2-3; perhaps TRBD1 as D (6 bases). The V and J ends lost 4 bases and 14 bases respectively, with 25 bases between them. CDR1 and CDR2 (germline): GTSNPN, SVGIG (reference sequence). This CDR3 spans 14 amino acids. CDR3 protein: CAWINKNGAGERYF. CDR3 DNA sequence: TGTGCCTGGATTAACAAAAATGGGGCAGGGGAAAGGTATTTT.

As for this clonotype: The junction departs from the called germline gene at one end, perhaps through a read error. The chain recombines TRBV6-1 with TRBJ2-2, with 15 bases matching TRBD2. CDR1 is MNHNS and CDR2 is SASEGT in the germline V gene. The CDR3 contains 17 residues. The CDR3 reads CASTLGLAGGRTGEQFF. CDR3 sequence (DNA): TGTGCCAGCACCCTGGGACTAGCGGGAGGTAGGACCGGGGAGCAGTTCTTT.

Note on this clonotype: One end of the junction fails to match germline, which may point to a read error. This chain links TRBV11-3 with TRBJ2-3; 15 nucleotides line up with TRBD2. In germline, CDR1 is SGHNT, CDR2 YENEEA. CDR3 size: 14 residues. CDR3 DNA sequence: TGTGCTTCCGGGACTAGCGGGAGGACAGGTACGCAGTATTTT. Amino acids: CASGTSGRTGTQYF. The entire variable domain, with the rest obtained from reference TRBV11-3 and TRBJ2-3, is as follows: EAGVVQSPRYKIIEKKQPVAFWCNPISGHNTLYWYLQNLGQGPELLIRYENEEAVDDSQLPKDRFSAERLKGVDSTLKIQPAELGDSAVYLCASGTSGRTGTQYFGPGTRLTVL.

About this clonotype itself: One junction end does not reproduce the germline sequence, and a read error may be involved. This chain connects TRBV11-2 to TRBJ2-1; D is tentatively TRBD1 or TRBD2 (6 bases each). Germline V gives CDR1 SGHAT, CDR2 FQNNGV. The CDR3 is 15 residues long. The CDR3 spells CDSSLRGTSTNEQFF. CDR3 in DNA: TGTGACAGCAGTTTAAGGGGGACTTCCACCAATGAGCAGTTCTTC.

Notes on this clonotype: Since the CDR3 does not end with the conserved phenylalanine or tryptophan, this likely comes from a read error. The chain links TRBV4-2 to TRBJ2-2; a possible D gene is TRBD1 (6 bases). The germline CDR1 and CDR2 sequences are LGHNA and YNFKEQ. The CDR3 is 16 residues long. CDR3 residues: CASSHAVGARTGDLFL. The CDR3 region has the DNA TGTGCCAGCAGCCATGCTGTGGGGGCGAGAACCGGGGACCTGTTTCTT.

About this clonotype itself: An end of the junction does not agree with germline; a read error may underlie this. This chain joins TRBV4-1 and TRBJ1-1, with a weak D call TRBD1 (5 bases). The germline V gene has CDR1 MGHRA and CDR2 YSYEKL. This CDR3 has 13 residues. The CDR3 DNA reads as TGCACCAGCAGCCAGACAGTGAAGACTGAAGCTTTCTTT. Encoded protein: CTSSQTVKTEAFF.

As concerns this clonotype: A read error may be the cause here, since a much bigger clone is one base away. V gene TRBV4-1 combines with J gene TRBJ1-2; 8 bases line up with TRBD1. Looked up from germline, CDR1 is MGHRA and CDR2 is YSYEKL. This CDR3 spans 16 amino acids. The CDR3 sequence: CVSSQDPGQGLKGYTF. The CDR3 coding sequence is TGCGTCAGCAGCCAAGATCCTGGACAGGGTTTGAAAGGCTACACCTTC.

Notes on this clonotype: A much larger clonotype is one base distant, so this may be a read error. The V gene is TRBV28, the J gene TRBJ2-3, with 7 bases matching TRBD2. Germline-derived CDR1 and CDR2 are MDHEN and SYDVKM. The CDR3 runs to 12 residues. DNA for the CDR3: TGTGTCACCCAAGCGGGGAGCGATACGCAGTATTTT. It specifies CVTQAGSDTQYF.

This clonotype has more than one count but fewer than ten. A much larger clone differs by one base, so this may be a read error. The chain employs TRBV5-4 and TRBJ1-1; 7 nucleotides match TRBD1. V was pared by 8 bases and J by 3 bases, with 10 bases of the junction left unmatched. Per the germline V gene, CDR1 is SGHNT and CDR2 is YYREEE (reference sequence). This CDR3 region has 14 residues. The CDR3: CARSRGRGYTEAFF. CDR3 nucleotides: TGTGCCAGGAGCCGGGGCAGGGGGTACACTGAAGCTTTCTTT.